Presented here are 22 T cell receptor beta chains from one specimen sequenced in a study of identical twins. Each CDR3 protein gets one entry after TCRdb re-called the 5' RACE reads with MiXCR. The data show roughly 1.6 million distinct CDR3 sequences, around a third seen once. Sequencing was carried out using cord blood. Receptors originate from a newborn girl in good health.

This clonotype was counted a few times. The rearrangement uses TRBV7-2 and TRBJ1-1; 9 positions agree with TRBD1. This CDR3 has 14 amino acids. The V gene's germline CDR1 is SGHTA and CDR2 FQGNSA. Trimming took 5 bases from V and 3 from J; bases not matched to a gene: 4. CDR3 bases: TGTGCCAGCAGCATGGGACAGGGATACACTGAAGCTTTCTTT. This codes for CASSMGQGYTEAFF. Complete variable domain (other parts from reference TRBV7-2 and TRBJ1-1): GAGVSQSPSNKVTEKGKDVELRCDPISGHTALYWYRQSLGQGLEFLIYFQGNSAPDKSGLPSDRFSAERTGGSVSTLTIQRTQQEDSAVYLCASSMGQGYTEAFFGQGTRLTVV.

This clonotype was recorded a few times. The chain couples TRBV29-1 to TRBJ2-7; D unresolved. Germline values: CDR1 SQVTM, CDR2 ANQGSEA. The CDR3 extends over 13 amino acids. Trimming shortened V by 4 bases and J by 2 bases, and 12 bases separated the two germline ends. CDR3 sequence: CSVVGPGAYEQYF. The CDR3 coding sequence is TGCAGCGTTGTAGGTCCCGGCGCCTACGAGCAGTACTTC.

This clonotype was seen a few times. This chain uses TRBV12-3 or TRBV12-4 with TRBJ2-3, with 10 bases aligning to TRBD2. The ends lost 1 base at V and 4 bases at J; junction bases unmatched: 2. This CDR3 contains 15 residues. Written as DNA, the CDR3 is TGTGCCAGCAGTTTAGAGCGGGGGGGCTCAGATACGCAGTATTTT. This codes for CASSLERGGSDTQYF.

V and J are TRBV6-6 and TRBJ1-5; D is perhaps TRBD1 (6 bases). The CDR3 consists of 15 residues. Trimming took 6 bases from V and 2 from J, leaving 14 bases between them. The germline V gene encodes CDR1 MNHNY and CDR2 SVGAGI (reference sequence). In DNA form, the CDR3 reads TGTGCCAGCAGCCCCTCAGGGGAGGGCAATCAGCCCCAGCATTTT. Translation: CASSPSGEGNQPQHF.

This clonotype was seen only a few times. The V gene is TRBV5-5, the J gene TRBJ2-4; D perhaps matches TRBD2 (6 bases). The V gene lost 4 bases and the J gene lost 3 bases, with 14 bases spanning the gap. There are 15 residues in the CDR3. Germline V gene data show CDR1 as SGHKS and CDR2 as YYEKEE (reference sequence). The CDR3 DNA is TGTGCCAGCAGCCCCGTGGGGGGTCTCAAAAACATTCAGTACTTC. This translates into CASSPVGGLKNIQYF.

The CDR3 is CASSGRLAGTDTQYF. The DNA for the CDR3 is TGTGCCAGCAGCGGGAGACTAGCGGGAACAGATACGCAGTATTTT. V is TRBV2 and J is TRBJ2-3, with 11 positions matching TRBD2. V shed 6 bases and J 3 bases; nucleotides not matched to a gene: 5. Germline V CDR1 and CDR2: SNHLY, FYNNEI. The CDR3 covers 15 residues.

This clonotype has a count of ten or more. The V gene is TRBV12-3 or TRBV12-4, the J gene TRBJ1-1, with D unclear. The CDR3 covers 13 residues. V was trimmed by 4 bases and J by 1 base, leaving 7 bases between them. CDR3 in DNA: TGTGCCAGCAGTTGGCTGGGGAACACTGAAGCTTTCTTT. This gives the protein CASSWLGNTEAFF.

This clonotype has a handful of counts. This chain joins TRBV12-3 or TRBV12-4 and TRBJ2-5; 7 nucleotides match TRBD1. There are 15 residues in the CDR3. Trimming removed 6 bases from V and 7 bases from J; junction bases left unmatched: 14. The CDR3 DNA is TGTGCCAGCAGCCCTTTCGGGACAGAGGACTTGACCCAGTACTTC. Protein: CASSPFGTEDLTQYF.

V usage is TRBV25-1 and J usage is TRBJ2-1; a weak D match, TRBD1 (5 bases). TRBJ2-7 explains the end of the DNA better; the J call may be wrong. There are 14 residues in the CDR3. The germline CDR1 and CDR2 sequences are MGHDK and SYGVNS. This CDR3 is CASSPADSYNEQYF. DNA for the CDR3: TGTGCCAGCAGTCCTGCCGACAGCTACAATGAGCAGTACTTC.

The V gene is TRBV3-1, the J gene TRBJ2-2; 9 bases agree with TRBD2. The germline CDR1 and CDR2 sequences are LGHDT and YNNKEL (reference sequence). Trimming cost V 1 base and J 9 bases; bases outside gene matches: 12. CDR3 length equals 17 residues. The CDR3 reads CASSQVNLAGRHRELFF. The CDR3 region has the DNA TGTGCCAGCAGCCAAGTTAATCTAGCGGGGCGACACCGGGAGCTGTTTTTT.

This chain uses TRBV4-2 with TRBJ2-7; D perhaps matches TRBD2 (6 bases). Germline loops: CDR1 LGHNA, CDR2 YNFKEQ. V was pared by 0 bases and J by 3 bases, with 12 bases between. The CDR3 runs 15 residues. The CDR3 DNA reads TGTGCCAGCAGCCAAGATCGTGGCGGGAACTACGAGCAGTACTTC. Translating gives CASSQDRGGNYEQYF.

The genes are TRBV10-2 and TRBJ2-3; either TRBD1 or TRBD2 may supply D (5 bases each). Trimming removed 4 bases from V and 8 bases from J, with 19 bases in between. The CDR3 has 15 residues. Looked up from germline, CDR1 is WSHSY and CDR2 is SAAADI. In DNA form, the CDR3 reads TGCGCCAGCAGTGGCCCCTCTTTTGACGGGACTACGCAGTATTTT. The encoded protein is CASSGPSFDGTTQYF.

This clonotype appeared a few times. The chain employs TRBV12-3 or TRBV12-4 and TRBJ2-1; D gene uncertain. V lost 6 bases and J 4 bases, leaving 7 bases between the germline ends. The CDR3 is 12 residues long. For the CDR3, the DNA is TGTGCCAGCAGCACACTTTACAATGAGCAGTTCTTC. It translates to CASSTLYNEQFF.

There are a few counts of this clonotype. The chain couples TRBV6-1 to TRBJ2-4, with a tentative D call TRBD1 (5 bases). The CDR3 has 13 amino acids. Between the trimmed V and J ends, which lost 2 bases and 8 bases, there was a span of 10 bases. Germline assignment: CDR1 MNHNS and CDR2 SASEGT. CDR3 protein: CASSERGRDIQYF. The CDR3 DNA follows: TGTGCCAGCAGTGAAAGGGGCAGGGACATTCAGTACTTC.

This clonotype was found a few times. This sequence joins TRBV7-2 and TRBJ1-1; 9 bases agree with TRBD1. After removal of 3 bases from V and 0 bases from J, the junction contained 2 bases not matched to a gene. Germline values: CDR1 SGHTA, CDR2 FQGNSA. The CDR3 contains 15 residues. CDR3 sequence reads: CASSFTGGMNTEAFF. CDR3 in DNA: TGTGCCAGCAGCTTTACAGGGGGCATGAACACTGAAGCTTTCTTT.

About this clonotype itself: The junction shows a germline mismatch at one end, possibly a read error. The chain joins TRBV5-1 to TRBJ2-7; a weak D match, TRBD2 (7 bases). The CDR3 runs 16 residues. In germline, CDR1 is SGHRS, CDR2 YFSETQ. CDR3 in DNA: TGCGCCAGCAGTGGACGGACAGAGGGGGGGACTTACGAGCACTACTTC. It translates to CASSGRTEGGTYEHYF. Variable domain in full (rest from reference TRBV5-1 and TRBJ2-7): KAGVTQTPRYLIKTRGQQVTLSCSPISGHRSVSWYQQTPGQGLQFLFEYFSETQRNKGNFPGRFSGRQFSNSRSEMNVSTLELGDSALYLCASSGRTEGGTYEHYFGPGTRLTVT.

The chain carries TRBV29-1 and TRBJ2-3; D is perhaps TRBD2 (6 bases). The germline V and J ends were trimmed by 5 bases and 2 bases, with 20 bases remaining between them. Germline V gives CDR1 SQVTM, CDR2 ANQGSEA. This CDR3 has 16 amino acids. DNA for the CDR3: TGCAGCGTTAGGGCCTACGGGCGGGGCTCCACAGATACGCAGTATTTT. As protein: CSVRAYGRGSTDTQYF.

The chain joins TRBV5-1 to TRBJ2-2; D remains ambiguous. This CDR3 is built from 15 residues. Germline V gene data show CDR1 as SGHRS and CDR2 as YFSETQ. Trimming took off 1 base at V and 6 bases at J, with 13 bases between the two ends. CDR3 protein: CASSLPTPGAGELFF. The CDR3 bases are TGCGCCAGCAGCTTGCCAACCCCCGGCGCCGGGGAGCTGTTTTTT.

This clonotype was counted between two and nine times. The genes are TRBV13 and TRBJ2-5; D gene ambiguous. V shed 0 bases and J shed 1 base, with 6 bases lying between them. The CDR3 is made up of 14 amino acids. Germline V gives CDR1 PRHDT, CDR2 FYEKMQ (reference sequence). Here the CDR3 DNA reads TGTGCCAGCAGCTTAGGAAAGACCCAAGAGACCCAGTACTTC. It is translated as CASSLGKTQETQYF.

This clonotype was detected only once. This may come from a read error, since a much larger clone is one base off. The chain's CDR3 is CASSYGTSTYEQYF. The DNA of the CDR3 is TGTGCCAGCAGTTACGGGACTAGCACCTACGAGCAGTACTTC. The chain employs TRBV6-2 or TRBV6-3 and TRBJ2-4; 9 positions match TRBD2. The last part of the DNA fits TRBJ2-7 better; the J call may be wrong. CDR1 is MNHEY, CDR2 SVGEGT, per germline. The CDR3 extends over 14 amino acids.

The chain's CDR3 is CASSLLTGAYGYTF. CDR3 bases: TGTGCCAGCAGCTTGCTTACAGGGGCCTATGGCTACACCTTC. V gene TRBV5-6 combines with J gene TRBJ1-2; 7 bases map to TRBD1. V dropped 1 base and J dropped 4; count of bases not matched to a gene: 4. The CDR3 length is 14 residues. Germline V lookup: CDR1 SGHDT, CDR2 YYEEEE.

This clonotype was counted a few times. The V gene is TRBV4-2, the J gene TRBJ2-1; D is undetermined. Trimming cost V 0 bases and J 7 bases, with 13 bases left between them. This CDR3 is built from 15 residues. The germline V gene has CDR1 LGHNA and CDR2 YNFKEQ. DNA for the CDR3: TGTGCCAGCAGCCAAGAAGGGTCCGGCCTGAATGAGCAGTTCTTC. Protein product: CASSQEGSGLNEQFF.